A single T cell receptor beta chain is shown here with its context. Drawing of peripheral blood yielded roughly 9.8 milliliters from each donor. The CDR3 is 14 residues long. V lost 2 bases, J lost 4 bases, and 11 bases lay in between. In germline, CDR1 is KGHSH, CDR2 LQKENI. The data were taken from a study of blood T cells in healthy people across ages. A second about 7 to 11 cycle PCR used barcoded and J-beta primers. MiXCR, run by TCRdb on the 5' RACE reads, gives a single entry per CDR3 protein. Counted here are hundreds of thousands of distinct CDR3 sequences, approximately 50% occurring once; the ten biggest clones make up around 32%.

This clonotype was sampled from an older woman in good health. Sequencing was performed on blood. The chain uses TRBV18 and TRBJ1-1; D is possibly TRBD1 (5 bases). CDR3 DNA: TGTGCCAGCTCACCAAAGCCGAGGGGCACTGAAGCTTTCTTT. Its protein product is CASSPKPRGTEAFF. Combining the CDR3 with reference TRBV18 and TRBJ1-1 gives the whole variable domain NAGVMQNPRHLVRRRGQEARLRCSPMKGHSHVYWYRQLPEEGLKFMVYLQKENIIDESGMPKERFSAEFPKEGPSILRIQQVVRGDSAAYFCASSPKPRGTEAFFGQGTRLTVV.